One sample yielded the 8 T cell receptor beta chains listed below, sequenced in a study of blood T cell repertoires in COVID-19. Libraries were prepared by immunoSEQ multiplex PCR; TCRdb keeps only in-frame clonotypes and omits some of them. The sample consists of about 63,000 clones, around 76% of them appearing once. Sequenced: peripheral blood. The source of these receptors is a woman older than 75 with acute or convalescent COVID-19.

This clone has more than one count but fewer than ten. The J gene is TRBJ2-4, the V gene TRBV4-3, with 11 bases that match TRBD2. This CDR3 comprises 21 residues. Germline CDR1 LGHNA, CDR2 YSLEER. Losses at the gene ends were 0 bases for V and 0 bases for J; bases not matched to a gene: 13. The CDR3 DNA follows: TGCGCCAGCAGCCAAGATCTGGGCCGGACTAGCGGGTTTCTAGCCAAAAACATTCAGTACTTC. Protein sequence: CASSQDLGRTSGFLAKNIQYF.

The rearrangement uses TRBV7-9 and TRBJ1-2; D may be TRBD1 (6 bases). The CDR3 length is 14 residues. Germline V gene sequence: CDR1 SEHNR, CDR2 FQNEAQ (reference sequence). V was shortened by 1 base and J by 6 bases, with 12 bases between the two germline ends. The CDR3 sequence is CASSLEGGRNGYTF. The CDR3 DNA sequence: TGTGCCAGCAGCTTAGAAGGGGGACGGAATGGCTACACCTTC.

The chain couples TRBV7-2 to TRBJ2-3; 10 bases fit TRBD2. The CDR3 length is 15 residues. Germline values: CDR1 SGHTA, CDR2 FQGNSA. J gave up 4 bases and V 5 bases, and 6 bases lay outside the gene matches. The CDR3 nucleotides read TGTGCCAGCAGCCTGGGACTAGCGAGGCCAGATACGCAGTATTTT. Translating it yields CASSLGLARPDTQYF.

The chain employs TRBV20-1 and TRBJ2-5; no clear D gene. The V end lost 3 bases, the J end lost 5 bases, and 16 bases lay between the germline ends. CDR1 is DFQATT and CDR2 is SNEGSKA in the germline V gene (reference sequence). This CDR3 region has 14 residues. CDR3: CSASAGVTAETQYF. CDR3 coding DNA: TGCAGTGCTAGTGCAGGTGTAACGGCGGAGACCCAGTACTTC.

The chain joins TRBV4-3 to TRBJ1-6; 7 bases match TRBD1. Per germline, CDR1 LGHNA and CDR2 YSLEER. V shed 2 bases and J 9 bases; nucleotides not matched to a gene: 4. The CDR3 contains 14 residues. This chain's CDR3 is CASSQFQGGSPLHF. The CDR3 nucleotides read TGCGCCAGCAGCCAATTCCAGGGGGGTTCACCCCTCCACTTT.

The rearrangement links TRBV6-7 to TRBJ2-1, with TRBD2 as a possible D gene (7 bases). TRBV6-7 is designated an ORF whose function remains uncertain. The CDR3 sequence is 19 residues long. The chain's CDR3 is CPWGGPGAAPHRSYNEQFF. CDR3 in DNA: TGTCCCTGGGGGGGCCCGGGGGCGGCCCCCCACCGCTCCTACAATGAGCAGTTCTTC.

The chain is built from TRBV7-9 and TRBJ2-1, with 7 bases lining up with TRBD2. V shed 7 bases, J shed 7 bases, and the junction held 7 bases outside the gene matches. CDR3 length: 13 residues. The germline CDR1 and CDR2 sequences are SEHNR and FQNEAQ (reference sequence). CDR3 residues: CASTPMGGNEQFF. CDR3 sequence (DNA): TGTGCCAGCACCCCCATGGGGGGGAATGAGCAGTTCTTC.

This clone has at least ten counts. The CDR3 is CASSLARGLSKYNEQFF. The CDR3, as DNA: TGTGCCAGCAGCTTAGCGCGGGGCTTATCTAAATACAATGAGCAGTTCTTC. This chain uses TRBV7-2 with TRBJ2-1, with D perhaps matching TRBD2 (6 bases). Germline V gene lookup returns CDR1 SGHTA and CDR2 FQGNSA. V lost 0 bases and J lost 4, with 16 bases in between. This CDR3 is 17 amino acids long.